The TCR beta chain under discussion was sequenced for a study of cytomegalovirus exposure and HLA in healthy donors. Study-level points and caveats: Reports indicated that the classifier achieved high specificity and sensitivity in diagnosing cytomegalovirus status. Listed as cytomegalovirus-associated were 164 TCR beta chains.

Generated by immunoSEQ multiplex PCR, the TCRdb table keeps only in-frame clones and is missing some. The sample includes around 60,000 clones, 90% to 97% seen only once; the top ten take more than 0.95%. Between the trimmed V and J ends, which lost 4 bases and 3 bases, there was a span of 17 bases. CDR1 and CDR2 from the germline V gene are MGHRA and YSYEKL. The CDR3 runs 16 residues. On this clone itself: The antigen remains unidentified.

The source material was PBMCs. This chain joins TRBV4-1 and TRBJ2-3, with D possibly matching TRBD2 (7 bases). This sequence originates from a woman under 30 in good health and CMV-seronegative. The CDR3 loop reads CASSRPPGGGTDTQYF. CDR3 DNA: TGCGCCAGCAGCCGGCCCCCGGGGGGCGGGACAGATACGCAGTATTTT.